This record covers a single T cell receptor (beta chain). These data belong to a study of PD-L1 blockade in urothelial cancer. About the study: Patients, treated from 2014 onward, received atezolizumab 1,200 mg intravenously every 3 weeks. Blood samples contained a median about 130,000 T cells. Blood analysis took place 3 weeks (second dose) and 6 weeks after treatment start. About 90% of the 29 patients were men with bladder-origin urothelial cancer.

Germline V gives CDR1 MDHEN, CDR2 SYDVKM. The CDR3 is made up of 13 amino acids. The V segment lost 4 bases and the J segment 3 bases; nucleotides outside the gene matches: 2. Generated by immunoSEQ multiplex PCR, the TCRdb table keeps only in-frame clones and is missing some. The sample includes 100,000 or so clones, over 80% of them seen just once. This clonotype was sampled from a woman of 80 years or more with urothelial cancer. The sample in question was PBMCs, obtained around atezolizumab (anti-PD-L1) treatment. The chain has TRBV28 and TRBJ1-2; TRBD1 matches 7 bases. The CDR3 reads CASSSDRDYGYTF. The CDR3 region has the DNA TGTGCCAGCAGTTCTGACAGGGACTATGGCTACACCTTC.